This entry is about one T cell receptor (beta chain). Its antigen is undetermined. The data are from a study of T cells after yellow fever vaccination. Broader study findings: Subsequent to the booster, the majority of primary-vaccination clones reappeared (96% CD4, about 90% CD8).

TCRdb processed the 5' RACE reads anew with MiXCR; each CDR3 protein has one entry. The table has about 340,000 distinct CDR3 sequences, around 13% seen once. With 6 bases clipped from V and 5 bases from J, the junction kept 7 bases outside the gene matches. Germline V CDR1 and CDR2: MDHEN, SYDVKM. The CDR3 has 14 amino acids. The receptor comes from a man aged 18 to 35 who received the YFV17D yellow fever vaccine. Material: CD4+ T cells sorted from PBMCs, obtained 15 days after the yellow fever booster vaccination. The genes are TRBV28 and TRBJ2-7, with 10 nucleotides matching TRBD1. The CDR3: CASRGDRGTHEQYV. The CDR3 region has the DNA TGTGCCAGCAGGGGGGACAGGGGAACCCACGAGCAGTACGTC.